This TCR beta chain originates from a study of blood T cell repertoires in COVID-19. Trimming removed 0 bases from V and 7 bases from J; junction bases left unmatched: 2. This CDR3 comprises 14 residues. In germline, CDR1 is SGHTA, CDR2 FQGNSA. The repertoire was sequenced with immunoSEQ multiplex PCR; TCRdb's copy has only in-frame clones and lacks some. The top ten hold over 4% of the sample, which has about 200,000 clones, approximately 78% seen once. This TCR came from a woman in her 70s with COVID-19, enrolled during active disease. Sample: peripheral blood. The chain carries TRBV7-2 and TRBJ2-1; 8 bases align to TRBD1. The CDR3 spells CASSLAQGVNEQFF. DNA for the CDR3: TGTGCCAGCAGCTTAGCACAGGGGGTAAATGAGCAGTTCTTC.